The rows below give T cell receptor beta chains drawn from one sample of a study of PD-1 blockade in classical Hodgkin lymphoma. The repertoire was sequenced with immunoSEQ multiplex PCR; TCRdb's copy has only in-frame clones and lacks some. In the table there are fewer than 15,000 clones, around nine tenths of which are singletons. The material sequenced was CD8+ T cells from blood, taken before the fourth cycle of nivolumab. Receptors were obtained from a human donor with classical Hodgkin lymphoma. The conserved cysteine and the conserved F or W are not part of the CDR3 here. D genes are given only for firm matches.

ASANLGGTDTQY | TRBJ2-3 | - | TRBV27
ASSQDRVNTGELF | TRBJ2-2 | TRBD1 | TRBV28
ASSLSGRGYNEQF | TRBJ2-1 | - | TRBV28
ASSGSGSSFNEQF | TRBJ2-1 | TRBD2 | TRBV7-9
ASSQGGTPTNQPQH | TRBJ1-5 | - | TRBV4-1
ASSPREGEAF | TRBJ1-1 | - | TRBV7-6
ASSPLGTGDDEQY | TRBJ2-7 | TRBD1 | TRBV7-3
ASSTLLGKTNEKLF | TRBJ1-4 | - | TRBV7-9
ASSPQQRTGTYNEQF | TRBJ2-1 | TRBD1 | TRBV28
ASSYSIWGQPQH | TRBJ1-5 | - | TRBV6-5
ASTSLPGELF | TRBJ2-2 | - | TRBV27
ASRPRGVETQY | TRBJ2-5 | TRBD2 | TRBV7-2
ASSQVGQGGTYEQY | TRBJ2-7 | TRBD1 | TRBV4-1
ASSLGEGTRDEQF | TRBJ2-1 | TRBD2 | TRBV7-9
ASTPGQGPQPQH | TRBJ1-5 | TRBD1 | TRBV23-1
ASSSNTGELF | TRBJ2-2 | - | TRBV7-6
ASSLSYEQY | TRBJ2-7 | - | TRBV7-8
ASSLTLTGELF | TRBJ2-2 | - | TRBV5-5
ASSLSGTAYNEQF | TRBJ2-1 | - | TRBV5-1
ARPPEGSPYGYT | TRBJ1-2 | - | TRBV6-6
ASSWGGSGRSTDTQY | TRBJ2-3 | TRBD2 | TRBV27
ASSLSAGPKFYEQY | TRBJ2-7 | - | TRBV27